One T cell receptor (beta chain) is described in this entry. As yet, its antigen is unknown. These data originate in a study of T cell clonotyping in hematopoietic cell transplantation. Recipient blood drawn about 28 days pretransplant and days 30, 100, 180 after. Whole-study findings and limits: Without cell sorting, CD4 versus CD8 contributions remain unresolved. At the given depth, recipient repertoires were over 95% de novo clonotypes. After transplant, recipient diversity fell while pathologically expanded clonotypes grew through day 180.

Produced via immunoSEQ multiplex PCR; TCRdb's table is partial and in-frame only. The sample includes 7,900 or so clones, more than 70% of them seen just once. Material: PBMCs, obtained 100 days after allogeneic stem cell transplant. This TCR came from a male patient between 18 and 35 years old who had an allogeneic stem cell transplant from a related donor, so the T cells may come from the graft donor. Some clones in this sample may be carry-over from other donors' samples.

CDR3 nucleotides: TGCGCCAGCAGGGCCTTCGGTTCAGATACGCAGTATTTT. Translating it yields CASRAFGSDTQYF. This chain links TRBV5-1 with TRBJ2-3; D is ambiguous. Trimming removed 5 bases at V and 4 bases at J, with 11 bases between. This CDR3 has 13 amino acids. The V gene's germline CDR1 is SGHRS and CDR2 YFSETQ.